The 26 T cell receptor beta chains presented below share a single source sample, sequenced in a study of shared clonotypes between healthy human individuals. Only in-frame clones appear in the TCRdb table, and some are missing; sequencing was by immunoSEQ multiplex PCR. The sample holds 1.6 million or so clones, roughly 95% seen once. The specimen was naive CD4+ T cells sorted from blood. Regarding subset: CD45RA+ positively selected. These receptors were obtained from a man in his thirties or forties in good health.

The chain combines TRBV21-1 with TRBJ1-5. TRBV21-1 is termed a pseudogene. The CDR3 spans 17 residues. The CDR3 region has the DNA TGTGCCAGCAGCAAAGCGTGGCCGGGGATGAGCAATCAGCCCCAGCATTTT. This translates into CASSKAWPGMSNQPQHF.

V and J are TRBV5-6 and TRBJ2-3; D not resolved. The germline V gene encodes CDR1 SGHDT and CDR2 YYEEEE. The CDR3 spans 13 residues. Trimming stripped 4 bases from V and 0 bases from J, with 6 bases between. This CDR3 reads CASSRMSTDTQYF. CDR3 DNA: TGTGCCAGCAGCCGCATGAGCACAGATACGCAGTATTTT.

The rearrangement uses TRBV5-1 and TRBJ2-5; no firm D call. Trimming cost V 4 bases and J 1 base, with 11 bases left between them. Germline V gene data show CDR1 as SGHRS and CDR2 as YFSETQ. The CDR3 length is 14 residues. The CDR3 coding sequence is TGCGCCAGCAGCCCTTTTGGCAGCCAAGAGACCCAGTACTTC. It yields the protein CASSPFGSQETQYF. The full variable domain, its missing parts supplied by reference TRBV5-1 and TRBJ2-5, is KAGVTQTPRYLIKTRGQQVTLSCSPISGHRSVSWYQQTPGQGLQFLFEYFSETQRNKGNFPGRFSGRQFSNSRSEMNVSTLELGDSALYLCASSPFGSQETQYFGPGTRLLVL.

The chain couples TRBV18 to TRBJ1-5; a possible D gene is TRBD1 (6 bases). V was cut by 3 bases and J by 6 bases, with 15 bases left in between. This CDR3 is built from 15 residues. Looked up from germline, CDR1 is KGHSH and CDR2 is LQKENI. CDR3 sequence: CASSPSGAAGQPQHF. CDR3 in DNA: TGTGCCAGCTCACCCTCGGGGGCAGCGGGTCAGCCCCAGCATTTT.

The rearrangement links TRBV4-1 to TRBJ2-7; D may be TRBD1 (6 bases). Trimming cost V 1 base and J 2 bases, with 15 bases left between them. Germline values: CDR1 MGHRA, CDR2 YSYEKL. The CDR3 is 16 amino acids. Written as DNA, the CDR3 is TGCGCCAGCAGCCAAGGCCGTACAGGGACCCCCTACGAGCAGTACTTC. This codes for CASSQGRTGTPYEQYF.

The chain employs TRBV11-2 and TRBJ2-7, with D tentatively TRBD1 (5 bases). CDR3 length equals 14 residues. Trimming shortened V by 4 bases and J by 7 bases, and 17 bases separated the two germline ends. The germline CDR1 and CDR2 sequences are SGHAT and FQNNGV. CDR3 loop: CASSSLQGTREQYF. The CDR3 DNA follows: TGTGCCAGCAGCTCCCTCCAGGGAACGAGAGAGCAGTACTTC. Full variable domain (missing parts from reference TRBV11-2 and TRBJ2-7): EAGVAQSPRYKIIEKRQSVAFWCNPISGHATLYWYQQILGQGPKLLIQFQNNGVVDDSQLPKDRFSAERLKGVDSTLKIQPAKLEDSAVYLCASSSLQGTREQYFGPGTRLTVT.

The chain has TRBV11-2 and TRBJ1-2; possibly TRBD1 for D (5 bases). V dropped 4 bases and J dropped 4 bases, with 16 bases sitting between them. Looked up from germline, CDR1 is SGHAT and CDR2 is FQNNGV. CDR3 length: 15 amino acids. Here the CDR3 reads CASSSRDAVRYGYTF. The CDR3 DNA follows: TGTGCCAGCAGCTCGCGGGACGCAGTACGCTATGGCTACACCTTC.

This CDR3 reads CASSYFGLQQGETQYF. CDR3 nucleotides: TGTGCCAGCAGTTACTTCGGACTCCAACAGGGAGAGACCCAGTACTTC. This chain joins TRBV6-6 and TRBJ2-5, with D possibly matching TRBD1 (6 bases). The CDR3 covers 16 residues. The germline V and J ends were trimmed by 1 base and 4 bases, with 16 bases remaining between them. CDR1 and CDR2 from the germline V gene are MNHNY and SVGAGI (reference sequence).

This clone was picked up one time. V usage is TRBV15 and J usage is TRBJ2-5; TRBD2 agrees at 8 bases. The V segment lost 0 bases and the J segment 5 bases; nucleotides outside the gene matches: 11. In germline, CDR1 is LNHNV, CDR2 YYDKDF (reference sequence). The CDR3 length is 17 residues. Written as DNA, the CDR3 is TGTGCCACCAGCAGAGAACCAGCGGGAGTGGGATGGGAGACCCAGTACTTC. Translating gives CATSREPAGVGWETQYF.

This chain links TRBV30 with TRBJ2-7, with TRBD1 as a possible D gene (5 bases). Looked up from germline, CDR1 is GTSNPN and CDR2 is SVGIG (reference sequence). This CDR3 is 13 amino acids long. The V and J ends lost 2 bases and 3 bases respectively, with 11 bases between them. The CDR3, as DNA: TGTGCCTGGAGTAACGATGACAGCTACGAGCAGTACTTC. The encoded protein is CAWSNDDSYEQYF.

CDR3 loop: CASRPPPEWRANEQFF. In nucleotides, the CDR3 is TGTGCCAGCAGACCCCCGCCGGAGTGGAGGGCCAATGAGCAGTTCTTC. This sequence joins TRBV6-6 and TRBJ2-1; D is possibly TRBD2 (6 bases). Trimming pared 6 bases from V and 6 bases from J, leaving 21 bases between. Per germline, CDR1 MNHNY and CDR2 SVGAGI (reference sequence). The CDR3 loop spans 16 amino acids.

The chain has TRBV7-8 and TRBJ2-2, with 8 nucleotides matching TRBD2. With V trimmed by 3 bases and J by 5 bases, 2 bases remained unmatched. Germline loops: CDR1 SGHVS, CDR2 FQNEAQ. The CDR3 spans 14 residues. The CDR3 reads CASSFSGITGELFF. In DNA form, the CDR3 reads TGTGCCAGCAGCTTTAGCGGGATTACCGGGGAGCTGTTTTTT.

V and J are TRBV5-1 and TRBJ2-7, with 15 bases lining up with TRBD2. The junction had 8 bases not matched to a gene; V was cut back by 3 bases and J by 1 base. Germline V gives CDR1 SGHRS, CDR2 YFSETQ. The CDR3 totals 18 residues. In nucleotides, the CDR3 is TGCGCCAGCAGCTCCTATGGACTAGCGGGAGGGCCTTCCTACGAGCAGTACTTC. Encoded protein: CASSSYGLAGGPSYEQYF.

J is TRBJ2-7 and V is TRBV6-1; the D is unclear. The germline V and J ends were trimmed by 2 bases and 0 bases, with 5 bases remaining between them. The CDR3 sequence is 13 residues long. In germline, CDR1 is MNHNS, CDR2 SASEGT. CDR3 coding DNA: TGTGCCAGCAGTGAAAGCGTCTCCTACGAGCAGTACTTC. Its translation: CASSESVSYEQYF.

This chain links TRBV7-6 with TRBJ2-1; 7 bases are a match to TRBD2. V dropped 5 bases and J dropped 8; count of bases not matched to a gene: 6. Germline V gene sequence: CDR1 SGHVS, CDR2 FNYEAQ. The CDR3 extends over 13 amino acids. CDR3 sequence (DNA): TGTGCCAGCAGCCCCGGACTAGTTCATGAGCAGTTCTTC. This codes for CASSPGLVHEQFF.

The chain couples TRBV11-2 to TRBJ2-7, with TRBD2 matching 8 bases. V trimming: 3 bases; J trimming: 2 bases; junction bases outside the gene matches: 9. Germline V lookup: CDR1 SGHAT, CDR2 FQNNGV. The CDR3 is made up of 16 amino acids. CDR3 sequence reads: CASSFLITSGTYEQYF. The CDR3 nucleotides are TGTGCCAGCAGCTTTTTGATTACTAGCGGTACCTACGAGCAGTACTTC.

The V and J genes are TRBV19 and TRBJ2-2; 11 positions match TRBD2. The CDR3 runs 16 residues. The V gene's germline CDR1 is LNHDA and CDR2 SQIVND (reference sequence). V shed 5 bases and J 4 bases; nucleotides not matched to a gene: 6. The CDR3 nucleotides read TGTGCCAGTAGTCCAACCGGGACTAGCGGCACCGGGGAGCTGTTTTTT. Translated: CASSPTGTSGTGELFF.

Worth noting for this clone: The same CDR3 can be traced to other DNA sequences in this sample. The chain joins TRBV5-8 to TRBJ1-1; D ambiguous. CDR1 and CDR2 (germline): SGHTS, YDEGEE. CDR3 length: 12 amino acids. V was trimmed by 2 bases and J by 4 bases, leaving 6 bases between them. The chain's CDR3 is CASSLRVTEAFF. The CDR3 nucleotides read TGTGCCAGCAGCTTAAGGGTCACTGAAGCTTTCTTT. Together with reference TRBV5-8 and TRBJ1-1, the CDR3 gives the full variable domain: EAGVTQSPTHLIKTRGQQATLRCSPISGHTSVYWYQQALGLGLQFLLWYDEGEERNRGNFPPRFSGRQFPNYSSELNVNALELEDSALYLCASSLRVTEAFFGQGTRLTVV.

This clone was observed once. The chain employs TRBV19 and TRBJ2-1, with 10 nucleotides matching TRBD2. Germline V gene data show CDR1 as LNHDA and CDR2 as SQIVND (reference sequence). The ends lost 6 bases at V and 2 bases at J; junction bases unmatched: 10. The CDR3 totals 17 residues. This CDR3 reads CASRGLAEGVTYNEQFF. As DNA, the CDR3 is TGTGCCAGTAGAGGACTAGCGGAGGGAGTAACCTACAATGAGCAGTTCTTC.

The rearrangement links TRBV7-2 to TRBJ2-7; TRBD1 agrees at 11 bases. The CDR3 loop spans 18 amino acids. Germline V gene lookup returns CDR1 SGHTA and CDR2 FQGNSA. V shed 5 bases, J shed 7 bases, and the junction held 19 bases outside the gene matches. CDR3 sequence reads: CASSPRDIGGTGGQEQYF. The CDR3, as DNA: TGTGCCAGCAGCCCCAGAGATATCGGCGGGACAGGGGGACAGGAGCAGTACTTC.

Comments on this clone: The same CDR3 also results from other DNA sequences found in this sample. The chain combines TRBV5-1 with TRBJ1-1, with TRBD1 matching over 8 bases. Unmatched junction bases numbered 7, after V lost 4 bases and J lost 5 bases. Germline V CDR1 and CDR2: SGHRS, YFSETQ. The length of the CDR3 is 14 residues. The CDR3 DNA reads as TGCGCCAGCAGCGGAACAGGGGGAGGGACTGAAGCTTTCTTT. Translated: CASSGTGGGTEAFF.

The genes are TRBV14 and TRBJ2-1, with 9 bases fitting TRBD2. There are 17 residues in the CDR3. V was clipped by 1 base and J by 3 bases; unmatched bases: 7. Per the germline V gene, CDR1 is SGHDN and CDR2 is FVKESK. CDR3 coding DNA: TGTGCCAGCAGCCAAGGACTTAGCGGGAGCTTCTACAATGAGCAGTTCTTC. Its translation is CASSQGLSGSFYNEQFF.

This chain connects TRBV7-8 to TRBJ2-2; D may match TRBD1 or TRBD2 (6 bases each). Between the trimmed V and J ends, which lost 2 bases and 5 bases, there was a span of 12 bases. Germline loops: CDR1 SGHVS, CDR2 FQNEAQ. The CDR3 spans 15 residues. Written as DNA, the CDR3 is TGTGCCAGCAGCTTACGGGGGACATTTACCGGGGAGCTGTTTTTT. The encoded protein is CASSLRGTFTGELFF.

A note on this clone: This specimen includes other DNA sequences encoding the same CDR3. The V gene is TRBV20-1, the J gene TRBJ2-3; D remains unclear. CDR1 is DFQATT and CDR2 is SNEGSKA in the germline V gene (reference sequence). CDR3 size: 10 residues. V lost 3 bases and J lost 6, with 4 bases in between. CDR3 coding DNA: TGCAGTGCTAGCGCCGATACGCAGTATTTT. Translation: CSASADTQYF.

The CDR3 region has the DNA TGTGCCAGTAGTGATCAGGGGAGGCATGGCTACACCTTC. Encoded protein: CASSDQGRHGYTF. The chain is built from TRBV19 and TRBJ1-2, with D perhaps matching TRBD1 (6 bases). Germline values: CDR1 LNHDA, CDR2 SQIVND (reference sequence). This CDR3 has 13 amino acids. V was trimmed by 5 bases and J by 6 bases, leaving 13 bases between them.

The chain uses TRBV7-8 and TRBJ2-2, with TRBD2 identical over 7 bases. Germline values: CDR1 SGHVS, CDR2 FQNEAQ. Unmatched junction bases numbered 6, after V lost 5 bases and J lost 0 bases. The CDR3 is 16 amino acids. The CDR3 DNA reads TGTGCCAGCAGCCCGAGGACTAGGGCGAACACCGGGGAGCTGTTTTTT. It specifies CASSPRTRANTGELFF.